This TCR beta chain came from a study of blood T cell repertoires in COVID-19. For the study at large: The samples span acute and convalescent COVID-19 from the United States, Italy and Spain. T cells, B-cell-depleted T cells, or PBMCs provided the cDNA or gDNA that served as material.

In the original workflow: Estimation of nucleated cell counts relied on the amplification of reference gene primers. Some clones are missing from TCRdb's copy, which holds only in-frame ones; the method was immunoSEQ multiplex PCR. V and J calls and clone size follow that table, whereas D and trimming were derived from the DNA. In the table there are tens of thousands of clones, approximately 86% of which are singletons. The CDR3 sequence is 14 residues long. Trimming at V came to 6 bases and at J to 4 bases, leaving 8 bases not matched to a gene. Looked up from germline, CDR1 is MNHEY and CDR2 is SVGAGI.

The V call is TRBV6-5, the J call TRBJ1-2; 7 nucleotides line up with TRBD1. The sample consisted of peripheral blood. The receptor's source is a man in his fifties with acute or convalescent COVID-19. The CDR3 here is CASSWGQRGYGYTF. For the CDR3, the DNA is TGTGCCAGCAGCTGGGGACAGAGAGGCTATGGCTACACCTTC.